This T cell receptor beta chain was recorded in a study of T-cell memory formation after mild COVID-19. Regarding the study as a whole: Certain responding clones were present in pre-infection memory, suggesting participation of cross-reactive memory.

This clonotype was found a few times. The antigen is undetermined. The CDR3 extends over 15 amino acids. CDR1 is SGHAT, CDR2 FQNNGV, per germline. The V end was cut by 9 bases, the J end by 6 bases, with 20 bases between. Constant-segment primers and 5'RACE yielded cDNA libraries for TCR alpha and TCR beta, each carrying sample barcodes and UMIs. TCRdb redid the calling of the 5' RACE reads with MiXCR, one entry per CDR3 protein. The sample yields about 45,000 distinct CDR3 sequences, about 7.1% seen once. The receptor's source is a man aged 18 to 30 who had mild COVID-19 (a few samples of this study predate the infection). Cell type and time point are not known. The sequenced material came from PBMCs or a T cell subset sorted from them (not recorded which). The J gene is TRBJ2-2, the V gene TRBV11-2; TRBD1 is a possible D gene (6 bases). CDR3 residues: CASLNRAGIAGELFF. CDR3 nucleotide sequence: TGTGCCAGTCTCAACAGGGCGGGTATAGCCGGGGAGCTGTTTTTT.